This T cell receptor beta chain was retrieved from a study of shared clonotypes between healthy human individuals. This CDR3 has 17 amino acids. Unmatched junction bases numbered 12, after V lost 4 bases and J lost 4 bases. Germline V gives CDR1 SGHAT, CDR2 FQNNGV. Measured with immunoSEQ multiplex PCR; TCRdb has only the in-frame clones, and not every one. This table holds hundreds of thousands of clones, 90% to 96% found once. The receptor was derived from a woman aged 30 to 39 in good health. J is TRBJ2-1 and V is TRBV11-2; 8 bases match TRBD2. The source material was naive CD4+ T cells sorted from blood. Stated subset: CD45RA+ positively selected. Here the CDR3 reads CASSSRGLREAYNEQFF. In DNA form, the CDR3 reads TGTGCCAGCAGCTCGCGCGGTTTGCGGGAGGCGTACAATGAGCAGTTCTTC.